This is a list of T cell receptor beta chains from one sample in a study of blood T cell repertoires in COVID-19. Produced via immunoSEQ multiplex PCR; TCRdb's table is partial and in-frame only. Of roughly 120,000 clones listed, around 80% were seen once; the top ten hold 3.5% to 4.5%. The sequenced sample consisted of peripheral blood. All receptors derive from a woman of 80 years or more with acute or convalescent COVID-19. Both conserved end residues are trimmed from each CDR3. Each record gives: V gene, J gene, D gene, CDR3 protein. A D gene is named only where the DNA matches it firmly.

>TRBV19|TRBJ1-5|.
ASSGGTHSNQPQH
>TRBV9|TRBJ2-3|TRBD2
ASSVAGLAGTDTQY
>TRBV15|TRBJ2-7|.
ATSPRLGSDYEQY
>TRBV6-5|TRBJ2-1|TRBD2
ASSLRGLGNEQF
>TRBV5-5|TRBJ2-3|.
ASSLLRGTDTQY
>TRBV4-2|TRBJ1-2|.
ASSQAGPGGTYGYT
>TRBV12-3/TRBV12-4|TRBJ2-7|TRBD1
ASTLAHRGEQY
>TRBV7-3|TRBJ1-2|.
ASSPTPGNYGYT
>TRBV5-8|TRBJ2-7|TRBD2
ASSLELAGGVSYEQY
>TRBV7-6|TRBJ2-1|TRBD2
ASSQLAGSYNEQF
>TRBV27|TRBJ1-2|TRBD1
ASGPPGQGVGYT
>TRBV4-3|TRBJ2-3|TRBD2
ASSQDRGEGLLSTQY
>TRBV6-5|TRBJ2-1|.
ASSYAGSYNEQF
>TRBV29-1|TRBJ2-1|.
SFAGDKYNEQF
>TRBV18|TRBJ2-3|TRBD2
ASSPSGGPDTQY
>TRBV29-1|TRBJ1-5|.
SVKVGGGFQPQH
>TRBV28|TRBJ2-1|.
ASTPSSISYNEQF
>TRBV5-4|TRBJ1-1|.
ASSTGGEGTEAF
>TRBV28|TRBJ1-5|.
ASSLSEGWGGPSNQPQH
>TRBV4-1|TRBJ2-7|TRBD2
ASSPRTSVSYEQY
>TRBV6-5|TRBJ1-5|TRBD1
ASSRDRLNQPQH
>TRBV11-3|TRBJ2-5|.
ASSLGGRGWETQY
>TRBV10-3|TRBJ2-3|TRBD2
AISEGTTTDTQY
>TRBV3-1/TRBV3-2|TRBJ2-2|TRBD2
ASSQGTSAGDGGELF
>TRBV24-1|TRBJ1-5|TRBD1
ATSVQDRTLDQPQH
>TRBV4-3|TRBJ1-6|TRBD1
ASSQRTGREIPLH
>TRBV7-2|TRBJ2-7|.
ASSLGGQAYEQY
>TRBV29-1|TRBJ2-1|.
SLRRQDEQF
>TRBV4-3|TRBJ2-3|.
ASSPMTGLSADTQY
>TRBV14|TRBJ2-1|.
ASSRTVFEQF
>TRBV6-6|TRBJ2-7|TRBD2
ASRPGGWPYEQY
>TRBV5-6|TRBJ1-5|TRBD1
ASSLGTGLRPQH
>TRBV12-3/TRBV12-4|TRBJ1-3|.
ASSSLGNTIY
>TRBV2|TRBJ2-1|TRBD1
ASQRLGQDEQF
>TRBV14|TRBJ2-1|TRBD2
ASGLAGPEQF
>TRBV14|TRBJ2-1|TRBD2
ASSPRTGLAGGEQF
>TRBV6-2/TRBV6-3|TRBJ2-5|TRBD2
ASSGRTSGGYQETQY
>TRBV6-4|TRBJ2-1|.
ASSESPLGDEQF
>TRBV3-1/TRBV3-2|TRBJ2-5|.
ASSVSSPETQY
>TRBV27|TRBJ2-5|.
ASSLYPGGGVTETQY
>TRBV4-1|TRBJ2-5|TRBD1
ASSQDIQGWQETQY
>TRBV7-2|TRBJ2-3|.
ASSLSGHTDTQY
>TRBV14|TRBJ1-5|TRBD1
ASSQDSDRSPHSHQPQH
>TRBV18|TRBJ1-5|.
ASSPDGINQPQH
>TRBV28|TRBJ2-7|TRBD1
ASDDSTGLHEQY
>TRBV30|TRBJ1-1|.
AWNRVNTEAF
>TRBV12-5|TRBJ2-1|.
ASGLGTRHNEQF
>TRBV18|TRBJ1-1|.
ASSLDRQGEAF
>TRBV18|TRBJ1-4|.
ASSPFGTTNEKLF
>TRBV29-1|TRBJ1-1|.
SVVRTVMNTEAF
>TRBV5-1|TRBJ2-1|TRBD1
ASSLAGTGVNEQF
>TRBV4-1|TRBJ2-7|TRBD1
ASSEHGTVTYEQY
>TRBV5-6|TRBJ2-2|TRBD1
ASSLSPGQRTGELF
>TRBV9|TRBJ2-3|TRBD2
ASSAGVPGGEDTQY
>TRBV30|TRBJ1-5|TRBD1
AWRAGTGADSNQPQH